These 20 T cell receptor beta chains came from one sample sequenced in a study of T cells after yellow fever vaccination. Using its own MiXCR run on the 5' RACE reads, TCRdb lists one record per CDR3 protein. The data contain 550,000 to 750,000 distinct CDR3 sequences, approximately 13% of them singletons. The specimen comprised PBMCs, sampled on the day of the yellow fever booster vaccination. These receptors came from a man younger than 40 who received the YFV17D yellow fever vaccine.

A word on this clonotype: At one end, the junction sequence differs from germline, possibly due to a read error. The rearrangement uses TRBV20-1 and TRBJ1-1; a possible D gene is TRBD1 (6 bases). Germline CDR1 and CDR2: DFQATT and SNEGSKA (reference sequence). CDR3 length: 15 amino acids. CDR3 protein: CSAGEQGSMNTEAFF. The CDR3 coding sequence is TGCAGTGCTGGAGAACAGGGTTCCATGAACACTGAAGCTTTCTTT.

DNA of the CDR3: TGCGCCAGCAGCCAAGATCTTTCAGCGGGAAATGAGCAGTTCTTC. Its protein product is CASSQDLSAGNEQFF. This chain links TRBV4-3 with TRBJ2-1; 7 bases are a match to TRBD2. The CDR3 runs to 15 residues. Germline CDR1 and CDR2: LGHNA and YSLEER. V shed 0 bases and J 7 bases; nucleotides not matched to a gene: 6.

This clonotype was detected only a few times. The rearrangement uses TRBV7-2 and TRBJ2-7; D gene unclear. Germline loops: CDR1 SGHTA, CDR2 FQGNSA. The CDR3 covers 15 residues. V was shortened by 5 bases and J by 2 bases, with 16 bases between the two germline ends. The CDR3 DNA sequence: TGTGCCAGCAGCCCAAGCCCGCTTGCCGCCTACGAGCAGTACTTC. Residues: CASSPSPLAAYEQYF.

This clonotype was seen only a few times. The V gene is TRBV7-9, the J gene TRBJ1-5, with D possibly matching TRBD1 (5 bases). Deletions cut 1 base from V and 8 bases from J, with 6 bases between. The CDR3 covers 12 residues. Germline V gene lookup returns CDR1 SEHNR and CDR2 FQNEAQ (reference sequence). The CDR3 loop reads CASSLGGEPQHF. The CDR3 DNA sequence: TGTGCCAGCAGCTTAGGAGGGGAGCCCCAGCATTTT.

This clonotype was seen only a few times. The genes are TRBV7-2 and TRBJ2-1; TRBD2 aligns across 8 bases. The CDR3 length is 15 residues. The trim removed 1 base at V and 5 bases at J, leaving 4 bases unmatched. CDR1 is SGHTA, CDR2 FQGNSA, per germline. The CDR3 is CASSLGRGLDNEQFF. The CDR3 nucleotides are TGTGCCAGCAGCTTAGGAAGGGGACTAGACAATGAGCAGTTCTTC.

This clonotype was recorded a few times. The gene calls are TRBV18 and TRBJ2-6; no firm D call. Germline CDR1 is KGHSH and CDR2 is LQKENI. The V and J ends lost 0 bases and 1 base respectively, with 10 bases between them. CDR3 size: 17 residues. Written as DNA, the CDR3 is TGTGCCAGCTCACCACCGACGGGTTTGTCTGGGGCCAACGTCCTGACTTTC. Residues: CASSPPTGLSGANVLTF.

The chain combines TRBV15 with TRBJ2-5, with 8 positions matching TRBD2. Germline lookup yields CDR1 LNHNV and CDR2 YYDKDF (reference sequence). The CDR3 contains 15 residues. Unmatched junction bases numbered 7, after V lost 1 base and J lost 6 bases. CDR3 sequence reads: CATSRATSGPKTQYF. The CDR3 DNA is TGTGCCACCAGCAGAGCCACTAGCGGCCCCAAGACCCAGTACTTC.

The table lists this clonotype with a count of one. The chain has TRBV9 and TRBJ2-7; 9 bases agree with TRBD1. CDR3 length: 14 residues. In germline, CDR1 is SGDLS, CDR2 YYNGEE. The ends lost 3 bases at V and 5 bases at J; junction bases unmatched: 6. In DNA, the CDR3 is TGTGCCAGCAGCGGACCGGGACAGGGAAACGAGCAGTACTTC. Translating gives CASSGPGQGNEQYF.

This chain links TRBV9 with TRBJ2-3; D unclear. The CDR3 consists of 14 residues. The germline gives CDR1 SGDLS, CDR2 YYNGEE. V lost 0 bases and J lost 6, with 11 bases in between. The CDR3 DNA is TGTGCCAGCAGCGTAGAAGGCACCTGGGATACGCAGTATTTT. Translated, it gives CASSVEGTWDTQYF.

The V gene is TRBV7-6, the J gene TRBJ2-3; the D is unclear. Germline V gene sequence: CDR1 SGHVS, CDR2 FNYEAQ. This CDR3 has 14 residues. Trimming took off 1 base at V and 2 bases at J, with 7 bases between the two ends. In nucleotides, the CDR3 is TGTGCCAGCAGCTTAGTACTACACACAGATACGCAGTATTTT. Encoded protein: CASSLVLHTDTQYF.

Written as DNA, the CDR3 is TGTGCCAGCAGCCTCCGGGACAGATACACTGAAGCTTTCTTT. This translates into CASSLRDRYTEAFF. J is TRBJ1-1 and V is TRBV7-2; 7 nucleotides line up with TRBD1. This CDR3 contains 14 residues. Unmatched junction bases numbered 6, after V lost 5 bases and J lost 3 bases. Germline V gene sequence: CDR1 SGHTA, CDR2 FQGNSA.

This clonotype appeared a few times. V usage is TRBV4-1 and J usage is TRBJ2-7; D could derive from TRBD1 or TRBD2 (5 bases each). Germline CDR1 and CDR2: MGHRA and YSYEKL. This CDR3 region has 14 residues. Trimming took off 0 bases at V and 2 bases at J, with 8 bases between the two ends. The CDR3 spells CASSQEKGPYEQYF. The CDR3 bases are TGCGCCAGCAGCCAAGAAAAGGGACCCTACGAGCAGTACTTC.

This chain links TRBV12-3 or TRBV12-4 with TRBJ2-7; 10 bases are shared with TRBD2. This CDR3 contains 14 residues. After removal of 5 bases from V and 3 bases from J, the junction contained 4 bases not matched to a gene. The CDR3 DNA follows: TGTGCCAGCAGTACGGGACTAGCGTTCTACGAGCAGTACTTC. Translating gives CASSTGLAFYEQYF.

This clonotype was seen at least ten times. The rearrangement links TRBV5-1 to TRBJ2-1; D is undetermined. Trimming shortened V by 1 base and J by 7 bases, and 6 bases separated the two germline ends. CDR1 is SGHRS, CDR2 YFSETQ, per germline. This CDR3 spans 12 amino acids. CDR3 coding DNA: TGCGCCAGCAGCTTGTGGGGTAATGAGCAGTTCTTC. Its protein product is CASSLWGNEQFF.

The V and J genes are TRBV7-2 and TRBJ1-6, with unresolved D. CDR3 length equals 16 residues. Germline lookup yields CDR1 SGHTA and CDR2 FQGNSA. The V end was cut by 1 base, the J end by 8 bases, with 15 bases between. CDR3 sequence: CASSLEGASRDSPLHF. CDR3 sequence (DNA): TGTGCCAGCAGCTTAGAGGGTGCAAGCCGAGATTCACCCCTCCACTTT.

This clonotype was counted only a few times. The chain carries TRBV4-3 and TRBJ2-1; 8 bases align to TRBD1. The CDR3 is 16 residues long. Germline-derived CDR1 and CDR2 are LGHNA and YSLEER. V shed 1 base and J 0 bases; nucleotides not matched to a gene: 2. The CDR3 here is CASSQGTGYSYNEQFF. The CDR3 DNA reads as TGCGCCAGCAGCCAAGGGACAGGGTACTCCTACAATGAGCAGTTCTTC.

This clonotype has a handful of counts. This chain joins TRBV10-3 and TRBJ2-1; 10 nucleotides agree with TRBD2. The CDR3 is made up of 15 amino acids. Germline V gives CDR1 ENHRY, CDR2 SYGVKD. The V gene end was trimmed by 2 bases and the J gene end by 8 bases; junction bases not matched to a gene: 6. The CDR3 spells CAISELLAGEYEQFF. In nucleotides, the CDR3 is TGTGCCATCAGTGAGCTCCTAGCGGGAGAGTATGAGCAGTTCTTC.

The rearrangement joins TRBV4-3 to TRBJ2-1; TRBD2 is a possible D gene (5 bases). CDR3 size: 16 residues. The V and J ends lost 4 bases and 7 bases respectively, with 20 bases between them. Germline V gives CDR1 LGHNA, CDR2 YSLEER. CDR3 nucleotides: TGCGCCAGCAGCCTACGACCGGGTTCGGGGTTGAATGAGCAGTTCTTC. It specifies CASSLRPGSGLNEQFF.

This clonotype was seen more than once but under ten times. V is TRBV20-1 and J is TRBJ2-5, with TRBD1 as a possible D gene (6 bases). With 4 bases removed from V and 5 bases from J, the gap between germline ends came to 11 bases. The CDR3 runs to 12 residues. The V gene's germline CDR1 is DFQATT and CDR2 SNEGSKA (reference sequence). This CDR3 is CSANRVWETQYF. The CDR3 DNA reads as TGCAGTGCTAACAGGGTCTGGGAGACCCAGTACTTC.

This clonotype was counted a few times. Mismatch with germline at one junction end may stem from a read error. V usage is TRBV7-7 and J usage is TRBJ2-3; 7 bases are shared with TRBD2. This CDR3 comprises 16 residues. Germline CDR1 reads SSHAT; CDR2 reads FNYEAQ (reference sequence). The CDR3 sequence is CASSSRPGGSPDTQYF. As DNA, the CDR3 is TGTGCTAGCAGCTCTCGTCCGGGCGGGAGCCCAGATACGCAGTATTTT.